The TCR beta chain under discussion was sequenced for a study of T cells after yellow fever vaccination. Looking at the study overall: SMART-Seq v4 Ultra Low Input prepared libraries from low-cell fractions.

Looked up from germline, CDR1 is SNHLY and CDR2 is FYNNEI. The ends were cut back, 2 bases at V and 11 bases at J, with 13 bases in the middle. CDR3 length: 14 residues. This clonotype has a count of ten or more. Its antigen is currently unknown. Study results and caveats: Subsequent to the booster, the majority of primary-vaccination clones reappeared (96% CD4, approximately 85% CD8). Secondary responses were weaker yet peaked faster, day 5 versus 15.

A 5'RACE template-switching step, the method used to make TCR cDNA, added a universal primer site and UMIs. TCRdb re-called the 5' RACE reads through MiXCR, storing one row per CDR3 protein. The sample holds hundreds of thousands of distinct CDR3 sequences, 15% to 20% seen once. The genes are TRBV2 and TRBJ1-6; the D gene is possibly TRBD1 (6 bases). The origin of this receptor is a young man who received the YFV17D yellow fever vaccine. The sequenced sample was PBMCs, obtained 15 days after the yellow fever booster vaccination. The CDR3 loop is CASSESAGGPPLHF. CDR3 DNA: TGTGCCAGCAGTGAATCAGCCGGGGGGCCACCCCTCCACTTT.